These 19 T cell receptor beta chains share one sample of origin, sequenced in a study of blood T cell repertoires in COVID-19. The data were produced by immunoSEQ multiplex PCR, yet TCRdb's version contains in-frame clones alone and is incomplete. Here the sample spans some 300,000 clones, 85% to 90% being singletons. The source material was PBMCs or T cells enriched from blood (not recorded which). These receptor sequences come from a man aged 30 to 45 who had recovered from COVID-19.

The chain couples TRBV6-6 to TRBJ1-1; TRBD1 agrees at 8 bases. Germline CDR1 and CDR2: MNHNY and SVGAGI (reference sequence). CDR3 size: 14 residues. Trimming at V came to 6 bases and at J to 5 bases, leaving 8 bases not matched to a gene. The CDR3 DNA reads as TGTGCCAGCAGATTACGACAGGGGATTACTGAAGCTTTCTTT. It encodes CASRLRQGITEAFF.

The V call is TRBV4-1, the J call TRBJ2-5; D is perhaps TRBD2 (6 bases). The CDR3 contains 14 residues. Trimming took 0 bases from V and 5 from J, leaving 10 bases between them. The V gene's germline CDR1 is MGHRA and CDR2 YSYEKL. CDR3 bases: TGCGCCAGCAGCCAAGACCCTAGCGCGGAGACCCAGTACTTC. It specifies CASSQDPSAETQYF.

The V gene is TRBV2, the J gene TRBJ2-1, with no clear D. The V end was cut by 4 bases, the J end by 8 bases, with 3 bases between. There are 10 residues in the CDR3. From germline, CDR1 is SNHLY and CDR2 FYNNEI. The chain's CDR3 is CASSGHEQFF. As DNA, the CDR3 is TGTGCCAGCAGTGGGCATGAGCAGTTCTTC.

This rearrangement joins TRBV19 to TRBJ1-1; TRBD1 matches at 8 bases. CDR1 is LNHDA, CDR2 SQIVND, per germline (reference sequence). This CDR3 spans 15 amino acids. The junction had 12 bases not matched to a gene; V was cut back by 4 bases and J by 8 bases. This CDR3 is CASSNTDRGVVEAFF. The CDR3 bases are TGTGCCAGTAGTAACACCGACAGGGGCGTAGTGGAAGCTTTCTTT. Full variable domain (missing parts from reference TRBV19 and TRBJ1-1): DGGITQSPKYLFRKEGQNVTLSCEQNLNHDAMYWYRQDPGQGLRLIYYSQIVNDFQKGDIAEGYSVSREKKESFPLTVTSAQKNPTAFYLCASSNTDRGVVEAFFGQGTRLTVV.

The J gene is TRBJ2-1, the V gene TRBV2; D might be TRBD2 (6 bases). Germline CDR1 is SNHLY and CDR2 is FYNNEI. This CDR3 region has 13 residues. V dropped 6 bases and J dropped 6 bases, with 12 bases sitting between them. This CDR3 reads CASRGGLSNEQFF. The CDR3 bases are TGTGCCAGCAGGGGAGGACTGAGCAATGAGCAGTTCTTC.

This clone was observed a single time. The chain has TRBV7-2 and TRBJ1-5, with D hard to call. This CDR3 comprises 14 residues. Germline CDR1 is SGHTA and CDR2 is FQGNSA. Between the trimmed V and J ends, which lost 5 bases and 3 bases, there was a span of 11 bases. In DNA form, the CDR3 reads TGTGCCAGCAGCCGGTCAGGTACCAATCAGCCCCAGCATTTT. Amino acid sequence: CASSRSGTNQPQHF.

This chain joins TRBV5-1 and TRBJ2-2, with 8 positions matching TRBD2. The length of the CDR3 is 16 residues. The V and J ends lost 0 bases and 4 bases, in that order; junction bases with no gene match: 5. Germline V CDR1 and CDR2: SGHRS, YFSETQ. Here the CDR3 DNA reads TGCGCCAGCAGCTTGGCGGTAGCGGGGCCCACCGGGGAGCTGTTTTTT. Translating gives CASSLAVAGPTGELFF.

V is TRBV21-1 and J is TRBJ1-4; the D call in the table, TRBD1, was not verified against the DNA. TRBV21-1 corresponds to a pseudogene. The CDR3 has 15 residues. This chain's CDR3 is CASSKAAGLNEKLFF. DNA of the CDR3: TGTGCCAGCAGCAAAGCGGCAGGTCTAAATGAAAAACTGTTTTTT.

A single count supports this clone. The rearrangement uses TRBV5-8 and TRBJ2-5, with 8 bases aligning to TRBD1. V trimming: 4 bases; J trimming: 6 bases; junction bases outside the gene matches: 8. Per the germline V gene, CDR1 is SGHTS and CDR2 is YDEGEE. The CDR3 contains 14 residues. The chain's CDR3 is CASSGQDRAKTQYF. CDR3 nucleotides: TGTGCCAGCAGCGGACAGGACAGGGCTAAGACCCAGTACTTC.

This clone was seen only a few times. The rearrangement uses TRBV7-9 and TRBJ1-2, with D uncertain. Germline CDR1 and CDR2: SEHNR and FQNEAQ (reference sequence). This CDR3 has 14 amino acids. Trimming took 5 bases from V and 4 from J, leaving 14 bases between them. CDR3 sequence reads: CASSPTAAGYGYTF. For the CDR3, the DNA is TGTGCCAGCAGCCCGACGGCCGCGGGCTATGGCTACACCTTC.

V and J are TRBV9 and TRBJ2-5, with unresolved D. V was cut by 0 bases and J by 5 bases, with 5 bases left in between. There are 12 residues in the CDR3. Per germline, CDR1 SGDLS and CDR2 YYNGEE. CDR3 coding DNA: TGTGCCAGCAGCGTAGGGCGGGAGACCCAGTACTTC. Encoded protein: CASSVGRETQYF.

This clone was recorded only once. The chain carries TRBV10-2 and TRBJ2-5; the D gene is possibly TRBD2 (5 bases). Germline-derived CDR1 and CDR2 are WSHSY and SAAADI. Trimming removed 0 bases from V and 5 bases from J, with 13 bases in between. This CDR3 contains 15 residues. The CDR3 nucleotides read TGCGCCAGCAGTGAGTCGGAGCTAGCTGGTGAGACCCAGTACTTC. Its protein is CASSESELAGETQYF.

V usage is TRBV6-5 and J usage is TRBJ1-4; TRBD1 aligns across 8 bases. This CDR3 contains 14 residues. The V segment lost 5 bases and the J segment 7 bases; nucleotides outside the gene matches: 6. Germline lookup yields CDR1 MNHEY and CDR2 SVGAGI. The CDR3 region has the DNA TGTGCCAGCAGTACAGGGGGTCTGGGTGAAAAACTGTTTTTT. Encoded protein: CASSTGGLGEKLFF.

The genes are TRBV24-1 and TRBJ2-3; 12 bases match TRBD2. Per the germline V gene, CDR1 is KGHDR and CDR2 is SFDVKD. The CDR3 has 18 residues. The V segment lost 3 bases and the J segment 4 bases; nucleotides outside the gene matches: 10. The DNA of the CDR3 is TGTGCCACCAGTGATCCATGGACTAGCGGGGAACGGGCAGATACGCAGTATTTT. Translating gives CATSDPWTSGERADTQYF.

The chain employs TRBV24-1 and TRBJ2-7; 11 bases match TRBD2. The CDR3 sequence is 19 residues long. The V gene end was trimmed by 0 bases and the J gene end by 4 bases; junction bases not matched to a gene: 13. Germline CDR1 KGHDR, CDR2 SFDVKD. CDR3 nucleotide sequence: TGTGCCACCAGTGATTTGCGTAGCGGGAGGGCCCCTAGGAGTTACGAGCAGTACTTC. This translates into CATSDLRSGRAPRSYEQYF.

The V and J genes are TRBV18 and TRBJ2-7; 8 bases fit TRBD1. Germline lookup yields CDR1 KGHSH and CDR2 LQKENI. The CDR3 covers 15 residues. The V and J ends lost 3 bases and 3 bases, in that order; junction bases with no gene match: 7. Here the CDR3 DNA reads TGTGCCAGCTCACCCTCAGGACAGGGTCACTACGAGCAGTACTTC. Translating gives CASSPSGQGHYEQYF.

J is TRBJ1-2 and V is TRBV7-5; TRBD1, the table's D call, was not compared with the DNA. TRBV7-5 is labeled a pseudogene. The CDR3 is made up of 17 amino acids. This CDR3 is CVRSLGLPDRGRSDPTF. In DNA, the CDR3 is TGTGTCAGAAGCTTAGGTTTACCGGACAGGGGGCGGAGTGACCCCACCTTC.

The chain recombines TRBV3-1 (or the pseudogene TRBV3-2) with TRBJ2-2; TRBD2 matches 13 bases. The CDR3 extends over 18 amino acids. The V gene's germline CDR1 is LGHDT and CDR2 YNNKEL (reference sequence). V gave up 2 bases and J gave up 3 bases; unmatched junction bases: 6. The DNA of the CDR3 is TGTGCCAGCAGCCAACTCACCGGACTAGCGGGAGACACCGGGGAGCTGTTTTTT. Translation gives CASSQLTGLAGDTGELFF.

J is TRBJ1-3 and V is TRBV18; D call uncertain. CDR3 length: 14 amino acids. V was shortened by 0 bases and J by 4 bases, with 7 bases between the two germline ends. Germline CDR1 and CDR2: KGHSH and LQKENI. The CDR3 loop is CASSPPLRGNTIYF. The CDR3 coding sequence is TGTGCCAGCTCACCACCGCTACGGGGAAACACCATATATTTT. Based on the CDR3 plus reference TRBV18 and TRBJ1-3, the full variable domain is NAGVMQNPRHLVRRRGQEARLRCSPMKGHSHVYWYRQLPEEGLKFMVYLQKENIIDESGMPKERFSAEFPKEGPSILRIQQVVRGDSAAYFCASSPPLRGNTIYFGEGSWLTVV.